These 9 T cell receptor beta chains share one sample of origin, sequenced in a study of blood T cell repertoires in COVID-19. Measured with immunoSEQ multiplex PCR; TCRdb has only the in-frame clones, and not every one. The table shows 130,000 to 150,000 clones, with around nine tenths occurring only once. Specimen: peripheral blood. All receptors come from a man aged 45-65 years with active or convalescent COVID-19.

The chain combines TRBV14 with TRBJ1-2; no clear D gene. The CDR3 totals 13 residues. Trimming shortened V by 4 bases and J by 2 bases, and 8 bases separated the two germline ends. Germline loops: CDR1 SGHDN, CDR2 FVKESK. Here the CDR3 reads CASSRPQNYGYTF. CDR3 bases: TGTGCCAGCAGCCGGCCTCAAAACTATGGCTACACCTTC.

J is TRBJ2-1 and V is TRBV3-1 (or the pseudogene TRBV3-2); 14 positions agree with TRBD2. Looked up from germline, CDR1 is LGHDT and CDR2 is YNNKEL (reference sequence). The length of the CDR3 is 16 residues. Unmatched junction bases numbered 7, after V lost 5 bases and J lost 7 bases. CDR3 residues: CASSIRRLAGGNEQFF. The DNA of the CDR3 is TGTGCCAGCAGCATCCGTCGACTAGCGGGGGGGAATGAGCAGTTCTTC.

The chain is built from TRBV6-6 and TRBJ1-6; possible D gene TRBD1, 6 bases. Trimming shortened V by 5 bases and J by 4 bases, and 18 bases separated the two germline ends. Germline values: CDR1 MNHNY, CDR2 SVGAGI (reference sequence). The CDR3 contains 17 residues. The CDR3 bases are TGTGCCAGCAGTCATTTCCGGGACATGGGGTATAATTCACCCCTCCACTTT. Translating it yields CASSHFRDMGYNSPLHF.

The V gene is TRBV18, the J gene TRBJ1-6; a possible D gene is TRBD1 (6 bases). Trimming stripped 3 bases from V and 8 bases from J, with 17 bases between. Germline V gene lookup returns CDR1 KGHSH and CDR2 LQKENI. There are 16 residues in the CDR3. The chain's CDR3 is CASSPVGHRQDSPLHF. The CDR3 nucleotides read TGTGCCAGCTCACCGGTGGGACATCGGCAGGATTCACCCCTCCACTTT.

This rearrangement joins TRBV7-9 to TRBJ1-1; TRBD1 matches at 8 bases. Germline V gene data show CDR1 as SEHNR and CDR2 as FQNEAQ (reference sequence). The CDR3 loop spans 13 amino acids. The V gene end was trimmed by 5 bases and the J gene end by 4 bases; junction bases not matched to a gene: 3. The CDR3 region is CASSPTGGTEAFF. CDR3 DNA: TGTGCCAGCAGCCCAACAGGGGGCACTGAAGCTTTCTTT. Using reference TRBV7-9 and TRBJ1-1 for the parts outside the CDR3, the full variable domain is DTGVSQNPRHKITKRGQNVTFRCDPISEHNRLYWYRQTLGQGPEFLTYFQNEAQLEKSRLLSDRFSAERPKGSFSTLEIQRTEQGDSAMYLCASSPTGGTEAFFGQGTRLTVV.

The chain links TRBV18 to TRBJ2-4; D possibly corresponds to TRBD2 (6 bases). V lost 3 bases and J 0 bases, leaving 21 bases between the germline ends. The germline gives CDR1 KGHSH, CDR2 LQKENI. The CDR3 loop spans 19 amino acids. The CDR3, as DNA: TGTGCCAGCTCACCTCTGGCCCTGGGCGGGACTGAAGCCAAAAACATTCAGTACTTC. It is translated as CASSPLALGGTEAKNIQYF.

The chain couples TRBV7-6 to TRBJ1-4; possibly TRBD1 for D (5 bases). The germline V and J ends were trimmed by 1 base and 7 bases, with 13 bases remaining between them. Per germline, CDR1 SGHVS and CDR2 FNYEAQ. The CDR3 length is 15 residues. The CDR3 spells CASSLEAGSSEKLFF. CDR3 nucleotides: TGTGCCAGCAGCTTAGAGGCAGGGTCTTCTGAAAAACTGTTTTTT.

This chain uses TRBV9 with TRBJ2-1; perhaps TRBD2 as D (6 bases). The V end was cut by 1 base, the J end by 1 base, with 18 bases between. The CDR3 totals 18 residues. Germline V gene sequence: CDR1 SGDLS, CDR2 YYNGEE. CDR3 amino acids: CASSVYPGGAASYNEQFF. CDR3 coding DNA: TGTGCCAGCAGCGTATATCCTGGAGGGGCCGCATCCTACAATGAGCAGTTCTTC.

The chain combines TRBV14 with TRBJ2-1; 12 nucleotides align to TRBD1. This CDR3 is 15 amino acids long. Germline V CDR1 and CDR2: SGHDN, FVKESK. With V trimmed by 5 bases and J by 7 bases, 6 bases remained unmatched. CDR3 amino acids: CASSYRDRGQNEQFF. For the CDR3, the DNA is TGTGCCAGCAGCTACCGGGACAGGGGGCAGAATGAGCAGTTCTTC. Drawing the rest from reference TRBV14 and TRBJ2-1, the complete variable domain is EAGVTQFPSHSVIEKGQTVTLRCDPISGHDNLYWYRRVMGKEIKFLLHFVKESKQDESGMPNNRFLAERTGGTYSTLKVQPAELEDSGVYFCASSYRDRGQNEQFFGPGTRLTVL.